What follows describes a single TCR beta chain. Its antigen is currently unknown. TCRdb keeps only in-frame clones here, not all; method: immunoSEQ multiplex PCR. The top ten hold approximately 1.6% of the sample, which has approximately 2,000,000 clones, roughly 93% seen once. The sample comes from a study of shared clonotypes between healthy human individuals. Study-wide findings and caveats: Across four donors, naive CD4 shared roughly 5%, naive CD8 3% to 3.5%, memory CD4 roughly 2.4%, memory CD8 about 0.4%. Although depth was large, rarefaction showed that sequencing of the sorted subsets was incomplete.

Cells designated naive CD8 were CD45RO-negative and were positively selected for CCR7, with terminally differentiated effector memory CD45RA+ cells excluded. What was sequenced was naive CD8+ T cells from PBMCs. The sequence was obtained from a man aged 18-30 years in good health. Some clones in this sample may be carry-over from other donors' samples.

In DNA form, the CDR3 reads TGCGCCAGCAGACAGGGGAGTGAAAAACTGTTTTTT. Amino acid sequence: CASRQGSEKLFF. The V gene is TRBV4-1, the J gene TRBJ1-4, with 7 bases matching TRBD1. Per germline, CDR1 MGHRA and CDR2 YSYEKL. The CDR3 covers 12 residues. J lost 7 bases, V lost 6 bases, and 2 bases had no gene match.